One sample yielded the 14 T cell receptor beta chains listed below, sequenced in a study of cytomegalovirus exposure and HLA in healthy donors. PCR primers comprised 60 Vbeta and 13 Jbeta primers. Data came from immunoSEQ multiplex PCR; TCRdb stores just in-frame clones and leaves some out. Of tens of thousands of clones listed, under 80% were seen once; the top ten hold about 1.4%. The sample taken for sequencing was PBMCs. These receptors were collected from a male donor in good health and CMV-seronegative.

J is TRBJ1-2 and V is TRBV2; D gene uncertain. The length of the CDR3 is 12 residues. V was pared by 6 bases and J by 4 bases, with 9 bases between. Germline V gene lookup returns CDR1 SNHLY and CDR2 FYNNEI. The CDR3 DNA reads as TGTGCCAGCAGCCCCAATCCCTATGGCTACACCTTC. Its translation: CASSPNPYGYTF.

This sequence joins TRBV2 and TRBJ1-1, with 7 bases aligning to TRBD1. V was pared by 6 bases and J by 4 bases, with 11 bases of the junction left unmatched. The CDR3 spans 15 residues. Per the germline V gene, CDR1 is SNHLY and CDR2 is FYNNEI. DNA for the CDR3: TGTGCCAGCAGGTGGGTGACAGGGCCTAGCACTGAAGCTTTCTTT. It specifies CASRWVTGPSTEAFF.

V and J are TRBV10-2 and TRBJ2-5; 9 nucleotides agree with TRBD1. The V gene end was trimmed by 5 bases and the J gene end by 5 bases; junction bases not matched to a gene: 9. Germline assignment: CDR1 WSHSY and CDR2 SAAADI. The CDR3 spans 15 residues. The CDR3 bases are TGCGCCAGCAGTCCGTGGGGGACAGGGAGCGAGACCCAGTACTTC. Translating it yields CASSPWGTGSETQYF.

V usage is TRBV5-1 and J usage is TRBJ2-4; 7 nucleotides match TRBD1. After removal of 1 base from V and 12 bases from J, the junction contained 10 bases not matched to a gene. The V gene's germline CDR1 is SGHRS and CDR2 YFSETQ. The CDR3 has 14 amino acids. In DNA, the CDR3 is TGCGCCAGCAGCTTGATTTCCCGCAGGGACAGTCAGTACTTC. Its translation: CASSLISRRDSQYF.

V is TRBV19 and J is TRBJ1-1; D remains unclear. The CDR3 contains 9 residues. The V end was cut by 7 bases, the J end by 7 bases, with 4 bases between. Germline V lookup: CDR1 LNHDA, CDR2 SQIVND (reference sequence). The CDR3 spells CASISEAFF. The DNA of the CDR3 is TGTGCCAGTATTAGTGAAGCTTTCTTT.

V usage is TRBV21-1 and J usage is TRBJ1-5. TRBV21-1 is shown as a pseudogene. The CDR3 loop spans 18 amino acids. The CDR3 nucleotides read TGTGCCAGCAGCAAAGAGGCGGGACTTTTATCTAGCAATCAGCCCCAGCATTTT. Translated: CASSKEAGLLSSNQPQHF.

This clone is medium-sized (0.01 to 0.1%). This CDR3 reads CASSPLDRRANTIYF. The CDR3 nucleotides are TGCGCCAGCTCGCCCTTGGACAGGAGGGCCAACACCATATATTTT. The rearrangement uses TRBV5-1 and TRBJ1-3; 7 bases are a match to TRBD1. The ends lost 7 bases at V and 7 bases at J; junction bases unmatched: 14. The germline V gene has CDR1 SGHRS and CDR2 YFSETQ. This CDR3 spans 15 amino acids.

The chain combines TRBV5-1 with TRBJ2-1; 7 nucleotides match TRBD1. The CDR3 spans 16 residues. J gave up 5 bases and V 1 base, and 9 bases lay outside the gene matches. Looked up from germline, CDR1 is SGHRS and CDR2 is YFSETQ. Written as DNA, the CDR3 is TGCGCCAGCAGCTTGCTCCAGGGGGTGCAGAACAATGAGCAGTTCTTC. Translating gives CASSLLQGVQNNEQFF. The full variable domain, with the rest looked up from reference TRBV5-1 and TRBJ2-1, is KAGVTQTPRYLIKTRGQQVTLSCSPISGHRSVSWYQQTPGQGLQFLFEYFSETQRNKGNFPGRFSGRQFSNSRSEMNVSTLELGDSALYLCASSLLQGVQNNEQFFGPGTRLTVL.

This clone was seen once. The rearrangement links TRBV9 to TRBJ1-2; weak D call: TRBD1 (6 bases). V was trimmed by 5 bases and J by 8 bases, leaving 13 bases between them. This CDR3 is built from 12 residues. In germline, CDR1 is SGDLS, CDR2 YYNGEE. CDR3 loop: CASSPGVEGYTF. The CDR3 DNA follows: TGTGCCAGCAGTCCAGGGGTGGAAGGCTACACCTTC.

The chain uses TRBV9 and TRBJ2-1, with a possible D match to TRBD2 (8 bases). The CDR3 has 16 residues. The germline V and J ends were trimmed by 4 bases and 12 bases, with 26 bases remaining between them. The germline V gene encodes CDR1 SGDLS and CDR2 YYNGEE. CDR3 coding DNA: TGTGCCAGCAGCCCCCAGGGACAGCGGGAGCCTGATAGGCAGTTCTTC. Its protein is CASSPQGQREPDRQFF.

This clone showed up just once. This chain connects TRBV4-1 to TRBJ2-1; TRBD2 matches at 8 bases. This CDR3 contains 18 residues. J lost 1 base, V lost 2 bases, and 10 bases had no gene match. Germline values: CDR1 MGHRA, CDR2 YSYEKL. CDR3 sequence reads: CASSQFMSGSISYNEQFF. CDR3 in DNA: TGCGCCAGCAGCCAATTCATGAGCGGGAGTATTTCCTACAATGAGCAGTTCTTC.

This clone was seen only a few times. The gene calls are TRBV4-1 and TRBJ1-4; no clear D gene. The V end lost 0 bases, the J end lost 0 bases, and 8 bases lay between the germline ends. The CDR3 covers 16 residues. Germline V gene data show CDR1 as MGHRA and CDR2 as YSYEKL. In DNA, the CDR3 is TGCGCCAGCAGCCAAGAACGACTCTCAACTAATGAAAAACTGTTTTTT. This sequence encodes CASSQERLSTNEKLFF.

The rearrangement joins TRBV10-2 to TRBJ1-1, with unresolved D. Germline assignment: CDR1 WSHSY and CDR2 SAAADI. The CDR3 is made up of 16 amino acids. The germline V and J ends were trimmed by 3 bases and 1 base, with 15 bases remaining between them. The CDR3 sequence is CASSDPPGSGNTEAFF. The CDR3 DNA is TGCGCCAGCAGTGACCCCCCGGGGTCAGGGAACACTGAAGCTTTCTTT.

The CDR3 region is CASREVRDRGRYQPQHF. CDR3 DNA sequence: TGTGCCAGCAGAGAGGTCCGGGACAGGGGTCGATATCAGCCCCAGCATTTT. This chain uses TRBV28 with TRBJ1-5, with 10 bases fitting TRBD1. This CDR3 region has 17 residues. V lost 6 bases to trimming and J lost 5 bases; unmatched junction nucleotides: 13. Looked up from germline, CDR1 is MDHEN and CDR2 is SYDVKM.